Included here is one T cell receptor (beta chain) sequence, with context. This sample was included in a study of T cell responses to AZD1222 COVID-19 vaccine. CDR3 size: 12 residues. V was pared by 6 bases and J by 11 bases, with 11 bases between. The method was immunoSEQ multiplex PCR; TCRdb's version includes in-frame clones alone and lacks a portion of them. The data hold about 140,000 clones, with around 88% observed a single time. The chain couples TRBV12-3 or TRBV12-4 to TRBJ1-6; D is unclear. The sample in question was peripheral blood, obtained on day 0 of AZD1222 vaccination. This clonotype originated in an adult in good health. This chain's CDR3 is CASSISDTPLHF. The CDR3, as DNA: TGTGCCAGCAGCATTTCTGACACACCCCTCCACTTT.